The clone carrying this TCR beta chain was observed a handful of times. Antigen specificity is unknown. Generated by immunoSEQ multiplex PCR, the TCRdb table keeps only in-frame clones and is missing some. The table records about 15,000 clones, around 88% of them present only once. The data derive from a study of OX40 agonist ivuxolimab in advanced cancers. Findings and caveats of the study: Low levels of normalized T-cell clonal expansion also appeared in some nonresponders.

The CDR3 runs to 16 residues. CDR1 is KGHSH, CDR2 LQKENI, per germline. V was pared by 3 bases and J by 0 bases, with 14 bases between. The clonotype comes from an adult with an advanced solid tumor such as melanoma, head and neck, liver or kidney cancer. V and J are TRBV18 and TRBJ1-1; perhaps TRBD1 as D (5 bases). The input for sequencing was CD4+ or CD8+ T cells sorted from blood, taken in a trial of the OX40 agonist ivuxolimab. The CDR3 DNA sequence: TGTGCCAGCTCACCGCAGGGTGCTGGGGTGAACACTGAAGCTTTCTTT. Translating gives CASSPQGAGVNTEAFF.